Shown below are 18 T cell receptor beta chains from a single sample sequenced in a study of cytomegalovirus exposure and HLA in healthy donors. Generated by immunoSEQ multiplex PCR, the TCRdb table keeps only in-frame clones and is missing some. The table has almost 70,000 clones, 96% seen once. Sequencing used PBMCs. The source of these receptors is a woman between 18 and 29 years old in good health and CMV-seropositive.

CDR3 nucleotide sequence: TGTGCCAGCAGCTCTCTGACAGGGATCGCCTATGGCTACACCTTC. Protein: CASSSLTGIAYGYTF. The rearrangement links TRBV13 to TRBJ1-2, with 7 nucleotides matching TRBD1. V was pared by 4 bases and J by 4 bases, with 9 bases of the junction left unmatched. CDR1 is PRHDT and CDR2 is FYEKMQ in the germline V gene (reference sequence). The CDR3 totals 15 residues. The variable domain in full, completed from reference TRBV13 and TRBJ1-2, reads AAGVIQSPRHLIKEKRETATLKCYPIPRHDTVYWYQQGPGQDPQFLISFYEKMQSDKGSIPDRFSAQQFSDYHSELNMSSLELGDSALYFCASSSLTGIAYGYTFGSGTRLTVV.

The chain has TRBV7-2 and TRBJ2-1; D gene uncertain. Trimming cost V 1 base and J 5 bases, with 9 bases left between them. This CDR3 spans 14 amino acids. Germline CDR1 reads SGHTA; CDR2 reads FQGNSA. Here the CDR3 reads CASSLVVADNEQFF. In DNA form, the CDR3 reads TGTGCCAGCAGCTTAGTGGTGGCGGACAATGAGCAGTTCTTC.

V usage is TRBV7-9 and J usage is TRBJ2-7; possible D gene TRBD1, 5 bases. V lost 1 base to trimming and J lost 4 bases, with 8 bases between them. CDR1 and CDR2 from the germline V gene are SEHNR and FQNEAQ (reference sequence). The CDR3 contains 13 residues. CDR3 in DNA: TGTGCCAGCAGCTTAGGGACACGGTACGAGCAGTACTTC. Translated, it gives CASSLGTRYEQYF.

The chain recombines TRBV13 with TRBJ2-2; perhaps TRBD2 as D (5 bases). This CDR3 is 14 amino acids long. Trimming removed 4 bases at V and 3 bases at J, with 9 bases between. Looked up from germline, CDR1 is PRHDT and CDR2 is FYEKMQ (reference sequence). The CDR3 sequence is CASSSSGYTGELFF. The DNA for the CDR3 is TGTGCCAGCAGCTCTTCGGGGTACACCGGGGAGCTGTTTTTT.

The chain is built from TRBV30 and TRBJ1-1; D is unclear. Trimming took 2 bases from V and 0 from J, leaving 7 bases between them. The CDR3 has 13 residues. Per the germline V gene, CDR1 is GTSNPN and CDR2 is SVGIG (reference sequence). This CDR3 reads CAWSRLLNTEAFF. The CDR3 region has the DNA TGTGCCTGGAGTAGACTTTTGAACACTGAAGCTTTCTTT. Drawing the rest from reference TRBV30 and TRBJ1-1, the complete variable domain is SQTIHQWPATLVQPVGSPLSLECTVEGTSNPNLYWYRQAAGRGLQLLFYSVGIGQISSEVPQNLSASRPQDRQFILSSKKLLLSDSGFYLCAWSRLLNTEAFFGQGTRLTVV.

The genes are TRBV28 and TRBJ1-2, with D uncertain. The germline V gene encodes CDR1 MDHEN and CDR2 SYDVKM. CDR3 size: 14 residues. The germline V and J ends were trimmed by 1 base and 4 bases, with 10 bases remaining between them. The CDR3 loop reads CASSLLGGSYGYTF. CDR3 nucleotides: TGTGCCAGCAGTTTATTAGGCGGCTCCTATGGCTACACCTTC.

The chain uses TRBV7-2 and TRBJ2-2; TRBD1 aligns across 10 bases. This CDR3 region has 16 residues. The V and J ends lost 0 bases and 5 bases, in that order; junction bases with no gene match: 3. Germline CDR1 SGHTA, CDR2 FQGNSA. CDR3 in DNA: TGTGCCAGCAGCTTAGCGGGACAGGGGAGTACCGGGGAGCTGTTTTTT. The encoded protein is CASSLAGQGSTGELFF.

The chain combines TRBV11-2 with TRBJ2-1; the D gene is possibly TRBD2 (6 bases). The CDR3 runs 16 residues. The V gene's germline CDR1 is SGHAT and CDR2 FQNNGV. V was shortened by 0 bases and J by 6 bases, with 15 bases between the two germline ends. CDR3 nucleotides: TGTGCCAGCAGCTTAGAGGTAGGGCTAGCGCGCAATGAGCAGTTCTTC. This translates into CASSLEVGLARNEQFF.

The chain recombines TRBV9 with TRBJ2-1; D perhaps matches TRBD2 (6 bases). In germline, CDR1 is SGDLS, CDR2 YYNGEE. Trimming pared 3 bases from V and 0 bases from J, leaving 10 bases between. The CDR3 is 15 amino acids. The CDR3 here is CASSEGLASYNEQFF. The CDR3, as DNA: TGTGCCAGCAGCGAGGGACTCGCCTCCTACAATGAGCAGTTCTTC.

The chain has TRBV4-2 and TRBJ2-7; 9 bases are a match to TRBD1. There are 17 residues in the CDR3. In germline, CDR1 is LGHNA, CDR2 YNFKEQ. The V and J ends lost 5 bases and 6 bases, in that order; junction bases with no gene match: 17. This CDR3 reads CASSVGLRGTGKGEQYF. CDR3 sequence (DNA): TGTGCCAGCAGCGTAGGACTTAGGGGGACAGGGAAAGGCGAGCAGTACTTC.

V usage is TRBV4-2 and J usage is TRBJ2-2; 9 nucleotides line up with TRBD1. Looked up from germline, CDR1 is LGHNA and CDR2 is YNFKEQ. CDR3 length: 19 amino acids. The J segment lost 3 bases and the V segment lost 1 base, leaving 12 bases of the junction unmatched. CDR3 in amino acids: CASSQVGGTGRGYTGELFF. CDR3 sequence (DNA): TGTGCCAGCAGCCAAGTAGGAGGGACAGGGAGAGGGTACACCGGGGAGCTGTTTTTT.

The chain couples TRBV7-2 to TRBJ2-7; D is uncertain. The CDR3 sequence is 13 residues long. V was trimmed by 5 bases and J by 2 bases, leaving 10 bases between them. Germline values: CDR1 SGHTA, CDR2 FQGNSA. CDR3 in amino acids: CASSVSLPYEQYF. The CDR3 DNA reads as TGTGCCAGCAGCGTATCCCTCCCCTACGAGCAGTACTTC.

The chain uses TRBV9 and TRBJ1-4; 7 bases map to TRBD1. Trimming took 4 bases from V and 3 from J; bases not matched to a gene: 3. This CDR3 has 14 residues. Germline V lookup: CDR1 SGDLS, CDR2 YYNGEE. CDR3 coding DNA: TGTGCCAGCAGCCGACAGGGAGCTAATGAAAAACTGTTTTTT. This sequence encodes CASSRQGANEKLFF.

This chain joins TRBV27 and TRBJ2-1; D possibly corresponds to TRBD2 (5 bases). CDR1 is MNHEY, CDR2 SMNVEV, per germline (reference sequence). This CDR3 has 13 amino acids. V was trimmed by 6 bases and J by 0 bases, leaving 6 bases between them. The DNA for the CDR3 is TGTGCCAGCAGGGGGAGCTCCTACAATGAGCAGTTCTTC. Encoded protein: CASRGSSYNEQFF.

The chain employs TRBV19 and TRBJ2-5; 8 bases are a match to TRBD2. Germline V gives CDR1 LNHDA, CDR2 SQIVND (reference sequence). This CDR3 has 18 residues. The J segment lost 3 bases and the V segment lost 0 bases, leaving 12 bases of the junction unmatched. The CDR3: CASSIDRGGARLKETQYF. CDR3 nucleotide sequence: TGTGCCAGTAGTATAGATCGGGGGGGTGCGAGGTTGAAAGAGACCCAGTACTTC.

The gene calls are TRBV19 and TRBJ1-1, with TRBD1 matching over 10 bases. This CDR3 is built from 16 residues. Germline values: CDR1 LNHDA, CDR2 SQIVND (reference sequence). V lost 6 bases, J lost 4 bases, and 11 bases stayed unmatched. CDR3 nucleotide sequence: TGTGCCAGTAGGTATCGGGACAGGGGCTCAGTCACTGAAGCTTTCTTT. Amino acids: CASRYRDRGSVTEAFF. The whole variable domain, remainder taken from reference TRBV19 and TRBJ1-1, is DGGITQSPKYLFRKEGQNVTLSCEQNLNHDAMYWYRQDPGQGLRLIYYSQIVNDFQKGDIAEGYSVSREKKESFPLTVTSAQKNPTAFYLCASRYRDRGSVTEAFFGQGTRLTVV.

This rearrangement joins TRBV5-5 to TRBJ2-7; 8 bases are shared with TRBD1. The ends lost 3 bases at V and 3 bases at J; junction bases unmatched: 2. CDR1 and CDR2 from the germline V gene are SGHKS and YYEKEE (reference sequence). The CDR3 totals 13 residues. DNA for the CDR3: TGTGCCAGCAGCTCAGGACAGGGCTACGAGCAGTACTTC. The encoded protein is CASSSGQGYEQYF. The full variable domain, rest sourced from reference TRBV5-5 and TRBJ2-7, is DAGVTQSPTHLIKTRGQQVTLRCSPISGHKSVSWYQQVLGQGPQFIFQYYEKEERGRGNFPDRFSARQFPNYSSELNVNALLLGDSALYLCASSSGQGYEQYFGPGTRLTVT.

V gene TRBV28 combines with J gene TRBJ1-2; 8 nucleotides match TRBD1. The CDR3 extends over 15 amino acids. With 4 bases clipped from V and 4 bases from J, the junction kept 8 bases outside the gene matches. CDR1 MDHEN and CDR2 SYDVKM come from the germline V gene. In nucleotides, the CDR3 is TGTGCCAGCAGTTCAGGACAGGGAAGGTTCTATGGCTACACCTTC. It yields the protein CASSSGQGRFYGYTF.